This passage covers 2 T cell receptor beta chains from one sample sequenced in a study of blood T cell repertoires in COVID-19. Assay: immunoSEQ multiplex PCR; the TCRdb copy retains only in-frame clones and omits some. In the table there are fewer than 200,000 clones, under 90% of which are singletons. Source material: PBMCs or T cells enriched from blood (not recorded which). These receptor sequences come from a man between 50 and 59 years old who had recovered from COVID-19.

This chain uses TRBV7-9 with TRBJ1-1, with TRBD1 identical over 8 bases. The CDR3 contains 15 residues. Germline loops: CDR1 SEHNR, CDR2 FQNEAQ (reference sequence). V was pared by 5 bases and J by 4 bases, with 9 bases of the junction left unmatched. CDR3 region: CASSLQGVGGTEAFF. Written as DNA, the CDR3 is TGTGCCAGCAGCCTACAGGGGGTGGGCGGCACTGAAGCTTTCTTT.

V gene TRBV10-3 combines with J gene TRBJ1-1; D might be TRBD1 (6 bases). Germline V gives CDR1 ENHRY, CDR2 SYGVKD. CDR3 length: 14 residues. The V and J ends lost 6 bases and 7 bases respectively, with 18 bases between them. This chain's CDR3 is CAISVKQGEGEAFF. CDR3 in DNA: TGTGCCATCAGCGTAAAACAGGGAGAAGGTGAAGCTTTCTTT.